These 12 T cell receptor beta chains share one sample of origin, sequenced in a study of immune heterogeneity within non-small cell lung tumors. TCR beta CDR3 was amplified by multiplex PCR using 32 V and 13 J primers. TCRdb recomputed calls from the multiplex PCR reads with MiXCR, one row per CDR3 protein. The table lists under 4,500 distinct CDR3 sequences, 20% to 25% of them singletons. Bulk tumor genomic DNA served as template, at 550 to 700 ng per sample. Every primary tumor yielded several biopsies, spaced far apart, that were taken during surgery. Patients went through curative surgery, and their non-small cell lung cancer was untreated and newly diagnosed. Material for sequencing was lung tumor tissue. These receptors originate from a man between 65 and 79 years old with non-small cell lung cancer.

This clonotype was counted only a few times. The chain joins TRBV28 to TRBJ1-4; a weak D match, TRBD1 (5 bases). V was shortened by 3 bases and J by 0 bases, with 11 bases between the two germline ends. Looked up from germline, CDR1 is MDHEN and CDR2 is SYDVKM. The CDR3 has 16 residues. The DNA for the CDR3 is TGTGCCAGCAGTTTTATCCAGGGTTCAACTAATGAAAAACTGTTTTTT. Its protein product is CASSFIQGSTNEKLFF.

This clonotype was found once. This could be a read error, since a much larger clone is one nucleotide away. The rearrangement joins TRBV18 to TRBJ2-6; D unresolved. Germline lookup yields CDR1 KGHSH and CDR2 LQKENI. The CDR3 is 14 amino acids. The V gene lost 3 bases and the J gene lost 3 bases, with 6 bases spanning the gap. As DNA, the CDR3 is TGTGCCAGCTCACCTCCCTATGGGGCCAACGTCCTGACTTTC. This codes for CASSPPYGANVLTF.

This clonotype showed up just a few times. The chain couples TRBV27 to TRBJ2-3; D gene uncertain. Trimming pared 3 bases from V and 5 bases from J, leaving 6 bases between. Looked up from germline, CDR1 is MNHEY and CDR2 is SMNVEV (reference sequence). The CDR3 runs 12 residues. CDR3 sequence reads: CASSFQGDTQYF. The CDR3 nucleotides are TGTGCCAGCAGTTTCCAAGGAGATACGCAGTATTTT.

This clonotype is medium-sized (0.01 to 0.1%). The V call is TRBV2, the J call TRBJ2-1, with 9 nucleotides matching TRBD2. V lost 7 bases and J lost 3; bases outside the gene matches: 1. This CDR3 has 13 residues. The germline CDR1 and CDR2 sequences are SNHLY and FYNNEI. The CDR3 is CASMTSGYNEQFF. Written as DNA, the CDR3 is TGTGCCAGCATGACTAGCGGCTACAATGAGCAGTTCTTC. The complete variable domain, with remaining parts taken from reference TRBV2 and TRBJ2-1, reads EPEVTQTPSHQVTQMGQEVILRCVPISNHLYFYWYRQILGQKVEFLVSFYNNEISEKSEIFDDQFSVERPDGSNFTLKIRSTKLEDSAMYFCASMTSGYNEQFFGPGTRLTVL.

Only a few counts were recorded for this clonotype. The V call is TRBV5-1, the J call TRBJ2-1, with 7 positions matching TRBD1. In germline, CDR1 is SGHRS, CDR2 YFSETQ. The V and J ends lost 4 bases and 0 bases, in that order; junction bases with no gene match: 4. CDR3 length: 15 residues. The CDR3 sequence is CASSRTGSSYNEQFF. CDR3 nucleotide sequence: TGCGCCAGCAGCCGGACAGGCAGCTCCTACAATGAGCAGTTCTTC.

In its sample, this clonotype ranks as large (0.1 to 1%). CDR3 loop: CSASPTHFGIIYEQYF. The CDR3 nucleotides read TGCAGTGCTAGCCCCACACACTTCGGGATTATCTACGAGCAGTACTTC. The genes are TRBV20-1 and TRBJ2-7; a possible D gene is TRBD2 (5 bases). There are 16 residues in the CDR3. The ends were cut back, 3 bases at V and 3 bases at J, with 21 bases in the middle. CDR1 and CDR2 from the germline V gene are DFQATT and SNEGSKA (reference sequence).

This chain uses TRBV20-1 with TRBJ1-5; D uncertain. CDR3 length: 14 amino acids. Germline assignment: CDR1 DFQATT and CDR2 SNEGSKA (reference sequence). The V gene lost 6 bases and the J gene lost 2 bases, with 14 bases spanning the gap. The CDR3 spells CSALDYTRNQPQHF. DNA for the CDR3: TGCAGTGCCCTAGACTACACCCGCAATCAGCCCCAGCATTTT.

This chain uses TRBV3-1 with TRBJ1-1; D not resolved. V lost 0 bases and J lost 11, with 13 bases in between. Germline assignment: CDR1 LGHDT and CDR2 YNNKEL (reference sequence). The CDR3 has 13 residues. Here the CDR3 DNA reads TGTGCCAGCAGCCAAGATGCTGGGATAGAGGCTTTCTTT. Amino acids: CASSQDAGIEAFF.

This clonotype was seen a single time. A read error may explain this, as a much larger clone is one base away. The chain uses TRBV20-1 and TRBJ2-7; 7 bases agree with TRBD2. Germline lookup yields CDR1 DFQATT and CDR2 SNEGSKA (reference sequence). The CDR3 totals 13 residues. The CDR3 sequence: CGASVSGTYEQYF. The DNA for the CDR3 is TGCGGTGCTAGTGTGAGCGGGACTTACGAGCAGTACTTC.

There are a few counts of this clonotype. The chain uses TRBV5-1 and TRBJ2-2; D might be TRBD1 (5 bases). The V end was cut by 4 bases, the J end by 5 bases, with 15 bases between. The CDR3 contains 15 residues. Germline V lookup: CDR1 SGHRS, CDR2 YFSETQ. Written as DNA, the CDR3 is TGCGCCAGCAGCCCCCCGTGGGGCCGGACCGGGGAGCTGTTTTTT. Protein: CASSPPWGRTGELFF.

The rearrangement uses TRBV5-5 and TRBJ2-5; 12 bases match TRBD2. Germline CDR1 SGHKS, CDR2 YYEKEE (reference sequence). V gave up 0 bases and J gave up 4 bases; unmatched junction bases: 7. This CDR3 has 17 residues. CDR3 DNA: TGTGCCAGCAGCTTGGGACTAGCGGGAGTCTGGGGAGAGACCCAGTACTTC. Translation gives CASSLGLAGVWGETQYF.

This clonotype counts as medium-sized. As DNA, the CDR3 is TGTGCCAGCAGCTTTACCGTAGACTATGGCTACACCTTC. Its translation is CASSFTVDYGYTF. The V and J genes are TRBV5-6 and TRBJ1-2, with unresolved D. The CDR3 loop spans 13 amino acids. The germline gives CDR1 SGHDT, CDR2 YYEEEE. The V gene lost 2 bases and the J gene lost 3 bases, with 8 bases spanning the gap.